Presented here are 27 T cell receptor beta chains from one specimen sequenced in a study of T cells in Graves' hyperthyroidism and ophthalmopathy. The investigators amplified TCR beta CDR3 regions from RNA transcripts. The HTBI primer set was used in a first-round RT-PCR of the TCR CDR3. TCRdb re-called the multiplex PCR reads with MiXCR, one entry per CDR3 protein. The sample yields about 35,000 distinct CDR3 sequences, around 50% seen once. The sample taken for sequencing was blood. All receptors come from a woman in her 50s with Graves' hyperthyroidism that later progressed to Graves' ophthalmopathy.

To note about this clonotype: The CDR3 does not close with the conserved phenylalanine or tryptophan, likely indicating a read error. The CDR3 here is CASSDRGLTS. For the CDR3, the DNA is TGTGCCAGCAGCGACAGGGGCCTGACTTCT. The chain links TRBV9 to TRBJ2-6, with 7 bases lining up with TRBD1. Germline V lookup: CDR1 SGDLS, CDR2 YYNGEE. This CDR3 is 10 amino acids long. The J segment lost 15 bases and the V segment lost 3 bases, leaving 0 bases of the junction unmatched.

This clonotype was recorded many times. The chain has TRBV11-2 and TRBJ2-1; unclear D gene. Germline values: CDR1 SGHAT, CDR2 FQNNGV. CDR3 size: 15 residues. V was clipped by 5 bases and J by 2 bases, with 13 bases between them. The CDR3: CASSPRTSAYNEQFF. CDR3 nucleotides: TGTGCCAGCAGCCCCCGTACCAGTGCCTACAATGAGCAGTTCTTC.

A word on this clonotype: An end of the junction does not agree with germline; a read error may underlie this. V gene TRBV29-1 combines with J gene TRBJ1-2; D may be TRBD1 (5 bases). The CDR3 has 15 amino acids. Germline CDR1 is SQVTM and CDR2 is ANQGSEA. The CDR3: CSVRWSYGANYGYTF. The CDR3 nucleotides are TGCAGCGTTCGATGGAGTTACGGGGCTAACTATGGCTACACCTTT.

The chain combines TRBV5-1 with TRBJ1-1; TRBD1 matches 9 bases. The ends lost 10 bases at V and 4 bases at J; junction bases unmatched: 5. The CDR3 contains 12 residues. Germline V gene lookup returns CDR1 SGHRS and CDR2 YFSETQ. CDR3 in DNA: TGCGCCGGGGGACAGGGTGGCACTGAAGCTTTCTTT. Residues: CAGGQGGTEAFF. Combining the CDR3 with reference TRBV5-1 and TRBJ1-1 gives the whole variable domain KAGVTQTPRYLIKTRGQQVTLSCSPISGHRSVSWYQQTPGQGLQFLFEYFSETQRNKGNFPGRFSGRQFSNSRSEMNVSTLELGDSALYLCAGGQGGTEAFFGQGTRLTVV.

Turning to this clonotype: This may be a read error, as it is one base from a much larger clone. This chain's CDR3 is CASSGRDWVVEQFF. As DNA, the CDR3 is TGTGCCAGCAGTGGCCGGGACTGGGTTGTTGAGCAGTTCTTC. The chain employs TRBV27 and TRBJ2-1; tentative D call: TRBD2 (6 bases). This CDR3 is built from 14 residues. With 5 bases removed from V and 9 bases from J, the gap between germline ends came to 17 bases. From germline, CDR1 is MNHEY and CDR2 SMNVEV (reference sequence).

The chain carries TRBV9 and TRBJ2-3, with D tentatively TRBD1 or TRBD2 (5 bases each). With 0 bases removed from V and 11 bases from J, the gap between germline ends came to 19 bases. The length of the CDR3 is 15 residues. Germline loops: CDR1 SGDLS, CDR2 YYNGEE. This CDR3 reads CASSVELRGNNEQYF. The DNA of the CDR3 is TGTGCCAGCAGCGTAGAGCTTCGGGGCAACAATGAGCAGTATTTT.

The chain employs TRBV11-1 and TRBJ1-5; a possible D gene is TRBD1 (5 bases). This CDR3 comprises 15 residues. Germline V lookup: CDR1 SGHAT, CDR2 FQDESV (reference sequence). V was trimmed by 0 bases and J by 11 bases, leaving 17 bases between them. CDR3 nucleotides: TGTGCCAGCAGCTTAGCTCCGGAGGGGTGGGAGACCCAGCATTTT. Translating gives CASSLAPEGWETQHF.

The chain has TRBV20-1 and TRBJ2-7; D gene ambiguous. Germline CDR1 DFQATT, CDR2 SNEGSKA (reference sequence). Deletions cut 0 bases from V and 3 bases from J, with 15 bases between. The CDR3 sequence is 15 residues long. The CDR3 loop reads CSARDPVPTFYEQYF. The DNA of the CDR3 is TGCAGTGCTAGAGATCCAGTCCCAACATTCTACGAGCAGTACTTC.

This clonotype has ten or more counts. Written as DNA, the CDR3 is TGTGCCAGCAGTTATCCACAGGGTTCAGAGACCCAGTACTTC. This codes for CASSYPQGSETQYF. This sequence joins TRBV6-6 and TRBJ2-5; TRBD1 might be the D (6 bases). The germline V gene has CDR1 MNHNY and CDR2 SVGAGI (reference sequence). This CDR3 comprises 14 residues. V gave up 3 bases and J gave up 4 bases, with 12 bases separating them.

This clonotype was counted many times. V gene TRBV5-4 combines with J gene TRBJ2-5; D unclear. Germline V gives CDR1 SGHNT, CDR2 YYREEE (reference sequence). The CDR3 extends over 14 amino acids. V was trimmed by 1 base and J by 5 bases, leaving 12 bases between them. In DNA, the CDR3 is TGTGCCAGCAGCTTGTCGGCCTCCTTTGAGACCCAGTACTTC. Its protein is CASSLSASFETQYF.

This clonotype was observed many times. V is TRBV20-1 and J is TRBJ1-2, with D unclear. This CDR3 has 12 residues. Germline V gene data show CDR1 as DFQATT and CDR2 as SNEGSKA (reference sequence). V was pared by 3 bases and J by 2 bases, with 7 bases between. The CDR3 nucleotides are TGCAGTGCTAGCGGGGAAAACTATGGCTACACCTTC. This translates into CSASGENYGYTF.

Relative to its sample, this clonotype is medium-sized. This sequence joins TRBV7-9 and TRBJ2-3; TRBD2 matches 13 bases. The CDR3 is 16 amino acids. V was clipped by 4 bases and J by 3 bases; unmatched bases: 4. The germline V gene has CDR1 SEHNR and CDR2 FQNEAQ (reference sequence). The CDR3 DNA reads TGTGCCAGCAGCTCTCGGACTAGCGGGGGAACAGATACGCAGTATTTT. Amino acid sequence: CASSSRTSGGTDTQYF.

This clonotype was detected only a few times. The CDR3 nucleotides read TGCAGCGTTGAAGATACCGGATCCGGGGGAGATACGCAGTATTTT. Its translation is CSVEDTGSGGDTQYF. The chain employs TRBV29-1 and TRBJ2-3; D may be TRBD2 (6 bases). Germline assignment: CDR1 SQVTM and CDR2 ANQGSEA. Trimming pared 0 bases from V and 5 bases from J, leaving 15 bases between. This CDR3 is built from 15 residues.

This clonotype appeared a single time. This likely comes from a read error, as the CDR3 has no conserved phenylalanine or tryptophan at its end. The DNA is left out, because the CDR3 cannot be placed on it with certainty; the CDR3 is given as TCRdb lists it. The rearrangement uses TRBV12-5 and TRBJ1-3; the table's D call, TRBD1, has no DNA check behind it. Inclusive of both ends, the CDR3 amounts to 9 amino acids. The germline V gene encodes CDR1 LGHNT and CDR2 FRNRAP. The CDR3: CASGSKQGV.

The V and J genes are TRBV4-1 and TRBJ1-5, with 10 bases identical to TRBD1. Unmatched junction bases numbered 11, after V lost 4 bases and J lost 11 bases. CDR1 MGHRA and CDR2 YSYEKL come from the germline V gene. This CDR3 spans 15 amino acids. CDR3 sequence (DNA): TGCGCCAGCAGCCCCGAGGGACAGGGGCGCGAGACCCAGCATTTT. Protein product: CASSPEGQGRETQHF.

This rearrangement joins TRBV29-1 to TRBJ1-1, with D possibly matching TRBD1 (6 bases). Germline CDR1 and CDR2: SQVTM and ANQGSEA. Trimming removed 4 bases from V and 6 bases from J, with 15 bases in between. The CDR3 loop spans 13 amino acids. The DNA of the CDR3 is TGCAGCGTTGTTCCACAGGGCGTAGCTGAAGCTTTCTTT. It encodes CSVVPQGVAEAFF.

By share of the sample, this clonotype is medium-sized (0.01 to 0.1%). This chain links TRBV10-3 with TRBJ2-7, with D perhaps being TRBD1 or TRBD2 (6 bases each). The V gene's germline CDR1 is ENHRY and CDR2 SYGVKD. The CDR3 is made up of 16 amino acids. V gave up 3 bases and J gave up 0 bases, with 15 bases separating them. The CDR3 bases are TGTGCCATCAGTGATCGCAACAGGGACTCCTCCTACGAGCAGTACTTC. This gives the protein CAISDRNRDSSYEQYF.

The chain has TRBV19 and TRBJ1-2; 7 positions match TRBD1. The CDR3 loop spans 12 amino acids. Germline CDR1 LNHDA, CDR2 SQIVND (reference sequence). V was pared by 3 bases and J by 12 bases, with 7 bases of the junction left unmatched. This CDR3 is CASSIHQGGNTF. The CDR3 nucleotides are TGTGCCAGTAGTATTCACCAGGGGGGTAACACCTTC.

The chain couples TRBV5-1 to TRBJ2-7, with 12 bases lining up with TRBD1. In germline, CDR1 is SGHRS, CDR2 YFSETQ. This CDR3 region has 13 residues. After removal of 6 bases from V and 6 bases from J, the junction contained 4 bases not matched to a gene. CDR3 protein: CASTGTGGAEQYF. CDR3 nucleotides: TGCGCCAGCACGGGGACAGGGGGCGCCGAGCAGTACTTC.

Many counts were recorded for this clonotype. This chain uses TRBV7-2 with TRBJ2-4; no reliable D call. This CDR3 is built from 13 residues. Germline-derived CDR1 and CDR2 are SGHTA and FQGNSA. V was shortened by 2 bases and J by 5 bases, with 7 bases between the two germline ends. The CDR3 DNA follows: TGTGCCAGCAGCTTAAACAGACAAAACATTCAGTACTTC. This encodes CASSLNRQNIQYF.

The V and J genes are TRBV9 and TRBJ2-3; 11 bases are shared with TRBD2. Unmatched junction bases numbered 9, after V lost 2 bases and J lost 1 base. Germline assignment: CDR1 SGDLS and CDR2 YYNGEE. The CDR3 has 18 residues. The DNA for the CDR3 is TGTGCCAGCAGCGTTATGGGGGGGACTAGCGGACGCACAGATACGCAGTATTTT. Residues: CASSVMGGTSGRTDTQYF.

This clonotype is medium-sized (0.01 to 0.1%) by share. This sequence joins TRBV7-8 and TRBJ1-2, with unresolved D. The germline gives CDR1 SGHVS, CDR2 FQNEAQ. Trimming took 1 base from V and 7 from J, leaving 7 bases between them. The CDR3 consists of 12 residues. CDR3 loop: CASSLVNGGYTF. CDR3 nucleotide sequence: TGTGCCAGCAGCTTAGTGAACGGTGGCTACACCTTC.

The chain carries TRBV24-1 and TRBJ2-7; 14 bases are a match to TRBD2. The V gene's germline CDR1 is KGHDR and CDR2 SFDVKD. Trimming at V came to 2 bases and at J to 5 bases, leaving 7 bases not matched to a gene. The CDR3 is 17 amino acids. DNA of the CDR3: TGTGCCACCAGTGATTCCGGGACTAGCGGGAGTTTCGACGAGCAGTACTTC. Amino acid sequence: CATSDSGTSGSFDEQYF.

The V and J genes are TRBV5-1 and TRBJ1-6; 10 bases align to TRBD1. V lost 4 bases, J lost 10 bases, and 2 bases stayed unmatched. The CDR3 has 13 amino acids. Germline lookup yields CDR1 SGHRS and CDR2 YFSETQ. This CDR3 is CASSPTGGSPLHF. Here the CDR3 DNA reads TGCGCCAGCAGCCCGACAGGGGGCTCACCCCTCCACTTT.

The rearrangement uses TRBV5-1 and TRBJ2-3; a weak D match, TRBD1 (6 bases). The CDR3 length is 14 residues. Trimming cost V 2 bases and J 0 bases, with 7 bases left between them. Germline CDR1 is SGHRS and CDR2 is YFSETQ. CDR3 nucleotide sequence: TGCGCCAGCAGCTTCGGACAGAGCACAGATACGCAGTATTTT. Translated: CASSFGQSTDTQYF.

The rearrangement links TRBV20-1 to TRBJ1-4; the D is unclear. The germline V gene encodes CDR1 DFQATT and CDR2 SNEGSKA (reference sequence). The CDR3 has 14 residues. V dropped 6 bases and J dropped 1 base, with 12 bases sitting between them. The CDR3 DNA is TGCAGTGCCCCCCGTGGCGGAACTAATGAAAAACTGTTTTTT. Amino acids: CSAPRGGTNEKLFF.

This clonotype has ten or more counts. The rearrangement joins TRBV13 to TRBJ2-7, with 10 bases that match TRBD2. Germline loops: CDR1 PRHDT, CDR2 FYEKMQ (reference sequence). The CDR3 contains 16 residues. V trimming: 2 bases; J trimming: 0 bases; junction bases outside the gene matches: 4. This CDR3 is CASSLLAGVTSYEQYF. CDR3 coding DNA: TGTGCCAGCAGCTTACTAGCGGGAGTGACCTCCTACGAGCAGTACTTC.